The T cell receptor beta chain under discussion was sequenced for a study of blood T cell repertoires in COVID-19. Clones were sequenced by immunoSEQ multiplex PCR, and TCRdb holds only the in-frame ones, with some missing. The profile covers approximately 230,000 clones, with nearly 90% appearing a single time and 3% taken by the ten largest. CDR1 is SQVTM, CDR2 ANQGSEA, per germline. CDR3 length: 13 amino acids. The junction had 5 bases not matched to a gene; V was cut back by 6 bases and J by 4 bases. The clonotype comes from a man aged 18-30 years with active or convalescent COVID-19. Source material: peripheral blood. V usage is TRBV29-1 and J usage is TRBJ2-3; 9 bases are a match to TRBD1. In DNA form, the CDR3 reads TGCAGCGTAGGGACAGGGTTATCAGATACGCAGTATTTT. This sequence encodes CSVGTGLSDTQYF.